These 19 T cell receptor beta chains were all obtained from the same sample, sequenced in a study of CD8+CD57+ T cells in acquired aplastic anemia. All patients picked for sequencing had shown, by flow cytometry, an expansion of CD8+CD57+ cells. Profiling of TCR beta VDJ combinations and CDR3 sequences used genomic DNA as template. TCRdb ran MiXCR on the reads and lists one entry per CDR3 protein. Of over 150,000 distinct CDR3 sequences listed, 40% to 55% are singletons. The sequenced material came from sorted CD4+, CD8+, or CD8+CD57+ T cells (not recorded which) from PBMCs. Receptors originate from a human donor with aplastic anemia.

The CDR3 sequence is CATSNLRGPVYEQYF. CDR3 bases: TGTGCCACCAGCAACCTACGAGGACCCGTCTACGAGCAGTACTTC. The chain uses TRBV15 and TRBJ2-7, with D unresolved. Trimming removed 4 bases at V and 3 bases at J, with 16 bases between. This CDR3 contains 15 residues. Germline values: CDR1 LNHNV, CDR2 YYDKDF (reference sequence).

For the CDR3, the DNA is TGCAGTGCTTACTACAGAAATAGCAATCAGCCCCAGCATTTT. As protein: CSAYYRNSNQPQHF. V and J are TRBV20-1 and TRBJ1-5; D is uncertain. The CDR3 length is 14 residues. The V end was cut by 5 bases, the J end by 0 bases, with 11 bases between. CDR1 and CDR2 (germline): DFQATT, SNEGSKA (reference sequence).

This clonotype was seen many times. The chain uses TRBV30 and TRBJ1-1; 7 nucleotides match TRBD1. V dropped 2 bases and J dropped 1; count of bases not matched to a gene: 1. Germline V gives CDR1 GTSNPN, CDR2 SVGIG (reference sequence). The CDR3 has 13 residues. CDR3 in amino acids: CAWSRGPNTEAFF. The CDR3 coding sequence is TGTGCCTGGAGTAGGGGGCCGAACACTGAAGCTTTCTTT.

This clonotype was seen a few times. The chain joins TRBV24-1 to TRBJ2-2; TRBD1 aligns across 7 bases. The ends lost 4 bases at V and 1 base at J; junction bases unmatched: 5. CDR1 and CDR2 (germline): KGHDR, SFDVKD. This CDR3 has 16 residues. The CDR3 loop reads CATSETGTENTGELFF. The CDR3 DNA is TGTGCCACCAGTGAGACCGGGACAGAGAACACCGGGGAGCTGTTTTTT.

The sample holds many counts of this clonotype. This chain joins TRBV9 and TRBJ1-1, with 9 bases lining up with TRBD1. There are 15 residues in the CDR3. V lost 4 bases, J lost 1 base, and 5 bases stayed unmatched. The germline V gene encodes CDR1 SGDLS and CDR2 YYNGEE. CDR3 region: CASSPVGQGNTEAFF. CDR3 bases: TGTGCCAGCAGCCCAGTGGGACAGGGGAACACTGAAGCTTTCTTT.

This clonotype was seen ten or more times. The rearrangement joins TRBV25-1 to TRBJ2-3; 7 nucleotides agree with TRBD1. Germline V CDR1 and CDR2: MGHDK, SYGVNS. The V gene end was trimmed by 6 bases and the J gene end by 2 bases; junction bases not matched to a gene: 8. CDR3 size: 15 residues. The CDR3 DNA reads as TGTGCCAGCAGCGAACTGGGACAGTACACAGATACGCAGTATTTT. Translated, it gives CASSELGQYTDTQYF.

This clonotype was counted ten times or more. J is TRBJ1-5 and V is TRBV19, with D possibly TRBD1 on 5 matching bases. CDR3 length equals 15 residues. From germline, CDR1 is LNHDA and CDR2 SQIVND (reference sequence). Deletions cut 4 bases from V and 4 bases from J, with 14 bases between. The CDR3 sequence is CASSSGASPNQPQHF. The CDR3 DNA follows: TGTGCCAGTAGTAGCGGGGCCTCTCCAAATCAGCCCCAGCATTTT.

The chain employs TRBV13 and TRBJ2-5; 7 nucleotides line up with TRBD1. The tail of the sequence fits TRBJ2-1 better, so the J call may be wrong. Germline V CDR1 and CDR2: PRHDT, FYEKMQ (reference sequence). The CDR3 contains 15 residues. CDR3 nucleotides: TGTGCCAGCAGCTCGGGACAGTACAGCCTTGATGAGCAGTTCTTC. Translation: CASSSGQYSLDEQFF.

In its sample, this clonotype was seen a few times. The V gene is TRBV7-6, the J gene TRBJ2-5; maybe TRBD2 (5 bases). Trimming took off 5 bases at V and 5 bases at J, with 18 bases between the two ends. CDR1 and CDR2 (germline): SGHVS, FNYEAQ. The CDR3 covers 15 residues. The CDR3 coding sequence is TGTGCCAGCAGCCCCTGGGAGCTGTTCGGGGAGACCCAGTACTTC. Its translation: CASSPWELFGETQYF.

In this sample, this clonotype turned up once. The rearrangement joins TRBV25-1 to TRBJ1-6; 7 bases line up with TRBD1. CDR1 and CDR2 (germline): MGHDK, SYGVNS. The CDR3 runs to 15 residues. The J segment lost 7 bases and the V segment lost 8 bases, leaving 11 bases of the junction unmatched. The chain's CDR3 is CASRDSEGANSPLHF. DNA of the CDR3: TGTGCCAGCCGGGACAGTGAAGGAGCCAATTCACCCCTCCACTTT.

The V gene is TRBV9, the J gene TRBJ1-2, with D unclear. Germline V CDR1 and CDR2: SGDLS, YYNGEE. The CDR3 is 15 residues long. V lost 4 bases and J lost 2, with 15 bases in between. DNA of the CDR3: TGTGCCAGCAGCCAAGCGAGGTCAGACAACTATGGCTACACCTTC. Translating it yields CASSQARSDNYGYTF.

The sample holds many counts of this clonotype. The chain links TRBV25-1 to TRBJ1-2; unclear D gene. The CDR3 has 11 residues. Trimming stripped 8 bases from V and 3 bases from J, with 7 bases between. Germline V gene lookup returns CDR1 MGHDK and CDR2 SYGVNS. The CDR3 DNA reads as TGTGCCAGCGCCCGGGACTATGGCTACACCTTC. Encoded protein: CASARDYGYTF.

This clonotype was seen a few times. The chain is built from TRBV25-1 and TRBJ1-1; the D is unclear. The CDR3 sequence is 14 residues long. CDR1 is MGHDK and CDR2 is SYGVNS in the germline V gene. V was shortened by 5 bases and J by 0 bases, with 10 bases between the two germline ends. CDR3 region: CASSFSGLNTEAFF. Here the CDR3 DNA reads TGTGCCAGCAGTTTTTCGGGGTTGAACACTGAAGCTTTCTTT.

This clonotype has at least ten counts. V usage is TRBV11-2 and J usage is TRBJ2-3; TRBD2 agrees at 10 bases. This CDR3 has 18 residues. Germline trimming cut 5 bases from V and 0 bases from J; bases unmatched to any gene: 11. The germline V gene encodes CDR1 SGHAT and CDR2 FQNNGV. The CDR3 here is CASSRRLAGSTSTDTQYF. The DNA for the CDR3 is TGTGCCAGCAGCCGCCGACTAGCGGGCTCCACTAGCACAGATACGCAGTATTTT.

To note about this clonotype: One junction end does not reproduce the germline sequence, and a read error may be involved. The J gene is TRBJ1-5, the V gene TRBV2, with D tentatively TRBD1 (6 bases). This CDR3 contains 14 residues. Germline lookup yields CDR1 SNHLY and CDR2 FYNNEI. The CDR3 spells CASWVGGAFQPQHF. Here the CDR3 DNA reads TGCGCCAGCTGGGTAGGGGGAGCTTTTCAGCCCCAGCATTTT.

The table lists this clonotype with many counts. The germline gene is not matched at one end of the junction; a read error may be the cause. The chain combines TRBV7-7 with TRBJ2-7, with D maybe TRBD2 (6 bases). The CDR3 sequence is 15 residues long. The germline CDR1 and CDR2 sequences are SSHAT and FNYEAQ (reference sequence). This CDR3 reads CASSLGQGGMNEQYF. The CDR3, as DNA: TGTGCTAGCAGCTTAGGCCAGGGAGGAATGAATGAGCAGTACTTC. Filled out from reference TRBV7-7 and TRBJ2-7, the complete variable domain reads GAGVSQSPRYKVTKRGQDVTLRCDPISSHATLYWYQQALGQGPEFLTYFNYEAQPDKSGLPSDRFSAERPEGSISTLTIQRTEQRDSAMYRCASSLGQGGMNEQYFGPGTRLTVT.

Note on this clonotype: A much larger clone sits a single nucleotide away, making a read error possible. For the CDR3, the DNA is TGTGCCAGCAGTGAAACAGGGAGGCATGGCTACACCTTC. As protein: CASSETGRHGYTF. This chain uses TRBV2 with TRBJ1-2; D is perhaps TRBD1 (6 bases). V was cut by 2 bases and J by 6 bases, with 10 bases left in between. Per the germline V gene, CDR1 is SNHLY and CDR2 is FYNNEI. The CDR3 has 13 amino acids. The complete variable domain, with remaining parts taken from reference TRBV2 and TRBJ1-2, reads EPEVTQTPSHQVTQMGQEVILRCVPISNHLYFYWYRQILGQKVEFLVSFYNNEISEKSEIFDDQFSVERPDGSNFTLKIRSTKLEDSAMYFCASSETGRHGYTFGSGTRLTVV.

This clonotype has ten or more counts. The chain recombines TRBV6-6 with TRBJ1-3; the D is unclear. This CDR3 comprises 16 residues. Per germline, CDR1 MNHNY and CDR2 SVGAGI (reference sequence). Trimming pared 0 bases from V and 9 bases from J, leaving 18 bases between. Here the CDR3 reads CASSYSMPLSPGTIYF. CDR3 coding DNA: TGTGCCAGCAGTTACTCGATGCCGTTGTCCCCGGGCACCATATATTTT.

This clonotype was recorded at least ten times. This chain uses TRBV20-1 with TRBJ1-6; TRBD1 matches 7 bases. CDR3 length equals 15 residues. CDR1 is DFQATT and CDR2 is SNEGSKA in the germline V gene (reference sequence). V shed 2 bases, J shed 7 bases, and the junction held 8 bases outside the gene matches. CDR3: CSARSPGGNNSPLHF. In DNA, the CDR3 is TGCAGTGCTAGAAGTCCAGGGGGTAACAATTCACCCCTCCACTTT.